The 23 T cell receptor beta chains below come from one sample, sequenced in a study of blood T cell repertoires in COVID-19. The protocol was immunoSEQ multiplex PCR, while the TCRdb copy is restricted to in-frame clones and leaves out a portion. The sample has some 340,000 clones; more than 85% are singletons. Sequencing was performed on PBMCs or T cells enriched from blood (not recorded which). The origin of the receptors is a woman aged 25 to 39 who had been exposed to COVID-19.

V is TRBV24-1 and J is TRBJ1-5; tentative D call: TRBD1 (5 bases). The CDR3 totals 15 residues. CDR1 and CDR2 from the germline V gene are KGHDR and SFDVKD. The ends were cut back, 0 bases at V and 7 bases at J, with 12 bases in the middle. CDR3 protein: CATSDLWRGGQPQHF. In nucleotides, the CDR3 is TGTGCCACCAGTGATTTGTGGAGGGGAGGGCAGCCCCAGCATTTT.

This clone has only one observation. The chain links TRBV9 to TRBJ1-2; D is undetermined. The V end lost 4 bases, the J end lost 4 bases, and 14 bases lay between the germline ends. Germline CDR1 SGDLS, CDR2 YYNGEE. This CDR3 contains 14 residues. The CDR3 DNA is TGTGCCAGCAGCCCTCAAACCACATCCTATGGCTACACCTTC. Its protein product is CASSPQTTSYGYTF. The entire variable domain, with the rest obtained from reference TRBV9 and TRBJ1-2, is as follows: DSGVTQTPKHLITATGQRVTLRCSPRSGDLSVYWYQQSLDQGLQFLIQYYNGEERAKGNILERFSAQQFPDLHSELNLSSLELGDSALYFCASSPQTTSYGYTFGSGTRLTVV.

The chain couples TRBV30 to TRBJ2-2, with D tentatively TRBD2 (7 bases). V shed 4 bases and J shed 9 bases, with 15 bases lying between them. This CDR3 contains 13 residues. Germline CDR1 reads GTSNPN; CDR2 reads SVGIG (reference sequence). The CDR3 loop reads CAWTVRGGRELFF. The CDR3 region has the DNA TGTGCCTGGACCGTTAGGGGGGGCCGGGAGCTGTTTTTT.

This chain connects TRBV6-1 to TRBJ1-1, with D possibly matching TRBD1 (6 bases). V lost 2 bases to trimming and J lost 13 bases, with 20 bases between them. Germline values: CDR1 MNHNS, CDR2 SASEGT. The CDR3 is 14 residues long. The CDR3 reads CASSEIVRGALDFF. The DNA of the CDR3 is TGTGCCAGCAGTGAAATAGTCAGGGGAGCATTAGATTTCTTT.

The rearrangement joins TRBV7-3 to TRBJ1-6; perhaps TRBD1 as D (5 bases). V was clipped by 5 bases and J by 7 bases, with 15 bases between them. Germline CDR1 is SGHTA and CDR2 is FQGTGA. The CDR3 has 15 residues. The CDR3, as DNA: TGTGCCAGCAGCGGGCAGGGTGGATCAAATTCACCCCTCCACTTT. This sequence encodes CASSGQGGSNSPLHF.

The chain recombines TRBV3-1 (or the pseudogene TRBV3-2) with TRBJ2-3; TRBD2 aligns across 8 bases. Trimming removed 7 bases from V and 2 bases from J; junction bases left unmatched: 11. The CDR3 consists of 16 residues. Germline assignment: CDR1 LGHDT and CDR2 YNNKEL (reference sequence). The CDR3 bases are TGTGCCAGCACCCCGAGGGCGGGGGGTCCCACAGATACGCAGTATTTT. As protein: CASTPRAGGPTDTQYF.

The chain's CDR3 is CASSLWASSSYEQYF. CDR3 sequence (DNA): TGTGCCAGCAGCTTGTGGGCTAGCAGTTCCTACGAGCAGTACTTC. The V call is TRBV5-8, the J call TRBJ2-7; TRBD2 is a possible D gene (5 bases). CDR3 length: 15 amino acids. Trimming left V 1 base short and J 1 base short, with 12 bases between. Per germline, CDR1 SGHTS and CDR2 YDEGEE.

The chain is built from TRBV18 and TRBJ1-5; D is ambiguous. The CDR3 consists of 15 residues. The ends were cut back, 3 bases at V and 7 bases at J, with 16 bases in the middle. The germline V gene has CDR1 KGHSH and CDR2 LQKENI. The CDR3 reads CASSPAMGDRQPQHF. The DNA for the CDR3 is TGTGCCAGCTCACCGGCTATGGGAGATAGGCAGCCCCAGCATTTT.

This sequence joins TRBV10-3 and TRBJ1-2, with D unclear. CDR1 ENHRY and CDR2 SYGVKD come from the germline V gene. The ends were cut back, 10 bases at V and 6 bases at J, with 21 bases in the middle. This CDR3 contains 14 residues. The CDR3 nucleotides are TGTGCCACGGCGGCGGAGGACTCTTACCATGGCTACACCTTC. Its protein product is CATAAEDSYHGYTF.

This clone was counted only a few times. J is TRBJ1-2 and V is TRBV19, with unresolved D. V was cut by 5 bases and J by 2 bases, with 6 bases left in between. Per the germline V gene, CDR1 is LNHDA and CDR2 is SQIVND (reference sequence). The CDR3 runs to 12 residues. CDR3 region: CASSSGNYGYTF. The CDR3 DNA reads as TGTGCCAGTAGTTCGGGGAACTATGGCTACACCTTC.

The genes are TRBV5-5 and TRBJ1-3; D call uncertain. The CDR3 is made up of 16 amino acids. V gave up 1 base and J gave up 0 bases, with 11 bases separating them. Germline V lookup: CDR1 SGHKS, CDR2 YYEKEE (reference sequence). CDR3 DNA sequence: TGTGCCAGCAGCTTGAGGTTGGCGGTCTCTGGAAACACCATATATTTT. Protein sequence: CASSLRLAVSGNTIYF.

The rearrangement joins TRBV28 to TRBJ2-7; D not resolved. Per the germline V gene, CDR1 is MDHEN and CDR2 is SYDVKM. This CDR3 is 12 amino acids long. Trimming removed 1 base from V and 3 bases from J, with 4 bases in between. CDR3 coding DNA: TGTGCCAGCAGTTTATCCAGCTACGAGCAGTACTTC. The encoded protein is CASSLSSYEQYF.

This sequence joins TRBV19 and TRBJ1-2, with unresolved D. Trimming removed 3 bases from V and 7 bases from J, with 9 bases in between. The CDR3 length is 12 residues. Germline assignment: CDR1 LNHDA and CDR2 SQIVND (reference sequence). CDR3 sequence: CASSMHSGGYTF. CDR3 DNA: TGTGCCAGTAGTATGCACAGCGGTGGCTACACCTTC.

The rearrangement uses TRBV24-1 and TRBJ1-2, with 9 nucleotides matching TRBD1. The V gene end was trimmed by 5 bases and the J gene end by 2 bases; junction bases not matched to a gene: 2. The germline CDR1 and CDR2 sequences are KGHDR and SFDVKD. The CDR3 runs to 14 residues. This CDR3 reads CATSGTGENYGYTF. The CDR3 DNA follows: TGTGCCACCAGTGGGACAGGGGAAAACTATGGCTACACCTTC.

J is TRBJ2-2 and V is TRBV5-1, with D possibly matching TRBD1 (5 bases). V was shortened by 4 bases and J by 1 base, with 8 bases between the two germline ends. Germline CDR1 reads SGHRS; CDR2 reads YFSETQ. The CDR3 contains 14 residues. CDR3 sequence reads: CASSKDRNTGELFF. For the CDR3, the DNA is TGCGCCAGCAGCAAAGACAGGAACACCGGGGAGCTGTTTTTT.

V and J are TRBV3-1 (or the pseudogene TRBV3-2) and TRBJ1-2, with 7 nucleotides matching TRBD1. The CDR3 runs to 13 residues. V lost 4 bases and J lost 4; bases outside the gene matches: 3. The germline CDR1 and CDR2 sequences are LGHDT and YNNKEL (reference sequence). In nucleotides, the CDR3 is TGTGCCAGCAGCCCACAGGGGCCCTATGGCTACACCTTC. This codes for CASSPQGPYGYTF.

The chain couples TRBV24-1 to TRBJ1-2; D not resolved. The CDR3 is 14 amino acids. V gave up 2 bases and J gave up 3 bases, with 9 bases separating them. Germline V lookup: CDR1 KGHDR, CDR2 SFDVKD. DNA for the CDR3: TGTGCCACCAGTGATTATCAGAAAGACTATGGCTACACCTTC. Its translation is CATSDYQKDYGYTF.

The genes are TRBV9 and TRBJ1-1; 9 bases map to TRBD1. V shed 4 bases, J shed 7 bases, and the junction held 8 bases outside the gene matches. The germline CDR1 and CDR2 sequences are SGDLS and YYNGEE. The CDR3 consists of 14 residues. The chain's CDR3 is CASSSTGTGSEAFF. DNA of the CDR3: TGTGCCAGCAGCTCGACCGGGACAGGGAGTGAAGCTTTCTTT.

CDR3 bases: TGTGCCAGCAGCTTAGAACCGGGACTAGGGGGCTACGAGCAGTACTTC. Its translation: CASSLEPGLGGYEQYF. J is TRBJ2-7 and V is TRBV7-2; 8 nucleotides line up with TRBD2. Germline-derived CDR1 and CDR2 are SGHTA and FQGNSA. Losses at the gene ends were 1 base for V and 3 bases for J; bases not matched to a gene: 8. There are 16 residues in the CDR3.

J is TRBJ1-5 and V is TRBV7-9, with 7 nucleotides matching TRBD1. Germline V gene lookup returns CDR1 SEHNR and CDR2 FQNEAQ (reference sequence). The V segment lost 5 bases and the J segment 1 base; nucleotides outside the gene matches: 8. This CDR3 is 16 amino acids long. CDR3 sequence reads: CASSAWTGASNQPQHF. In DNA, the CDR3 is TGTGCCAGCAGCGCCTGGACAGGAGCGAGCAATCAGCCCCAGCATTTT.

This clone was seen a few times. The rearrangement joins TRBV12-5 to TRBJ1-4; no reliable D call. Trimming removed 1 base at V and 8 bases at J, with 8 bases between. Germline-derived CDR1 and CDR2 are LGHNT and FRNRAP. The CDR3 is made up of 13 amino acids. CDR3 in amino acids: CASGLGSLEKLFF. DNA of the CDR3: TGTGCTAGTGGTTTGGGGAGTCTCGAAAAACTGTTTTTT.

CDR3 sequence (DNA): TGCGCCAGCAGCTTGCTCCAGGGGAGCAATGAGCAGTTCTTC. It is translated as CASSLLQGSNEQFF. The chain recombines TRBV5-1 with TRBJ2-1, with a possible D match to TRBD1 (6 bases). Per germline, CDR1 SGHRS and CDR2 YFSETQ. Trimming removed 1 base from V and 6 bases from J, with 11 bases in between. The CDR3 is 14 residues long.

This sequence joins TRBV10-2 and TRBJ1-6; D not certain. This CDR3 has 13 amino acids. Trimming removed 10 bases from V and 9 bases from J, with 16 bases in between. Per the germline V gene, CDR1 is WSHSY and CDR2 is SAAADI. CDR3 nucleotides: TGCGCCACCGGCCCGGGTATCGGTTCACCCCTCCACTTT. This gives the protein CATGPGIGSPLHF.